The clone carrying this T cell receptor beta chain was picked up a small number of times. The entry originates in a study of T cells in Graves' hyperthyroidism and ophthalmopathy. Germline CDR1 and CDR2: SGHRS and YFSETQ. The CDR3 is made up of 14 amino acids. V was cut by 5 bases and J by 2 bases, with 13 bases left in between. Amplification of TCR beta CDR3 regions used RNA as the template. Initially, a first-round RT-PCR of the TCR CDR3 employed the HTBI primer set. TCRdb used MiXCR to reprocess the multiplex PCR reads, holding one entry per CDR3 protein. The profile covers hundreds of thousands of distinct CDR3 sequences, with over 40% appearing a single time and roughly 7.2% taken by the ten largest. Orbital computed tomography, thyroid ultrasound, serum thyroxine and TRAb, and clinical symptoms together informed the diagnoses.

V gene TRBV5-1 combines with J gene TRBJ2-5, with a possible D match to TRBD1 (5 bases). The sequencing input was peripheral blood or thyroid tissue (not recorded which). The clonotype was recovered from an adult man with Graves' disease, either hyperthyroidism or ophthalmopathy (not recorded which). The CDR3, as DNA: TGCGCCAGCAGACGGGCAGCAGGGCAAGAGACCCAGTACTTC. Its protein product is CASRRAAGQETQYF.